This T cell receptor (beta chain) was recovered during a study of T cell clones after liver transplantation. Overall study context: HCV positivity affected three of eight recipients; the rest lacked autoimmune or viral indications. Standard immunosuppression, with no induction, continued until 12-24 months after transplant. Study findings and constraints: These preliminary findings come from unstandardized post-transplant sampling times.

Per germline, CDR1 SGHTA and CDR2 FQGTGA. The CDR3 totals 12 residues. Trimming removed 4 bases from V and 6 bases from J, with 10 bases in between. Thawed unstimulated PBMCs were FACS-sorted by CD3, CD4 and CD8 into two populations. Method: immunoSEQ multiplex PCR; TCRdb's copy keeps in-frame clones and lacks some. The sample includes over 100,000 clones, roughly 80% of them seen just once. With regard to this clone: The antigen is undetermined.

This sample comprised CD4+ T cells from blood, obtained before liver transplant. This sequence joins TRBV7-3 and TRBJ2-7, with D perhaps assigned TRBD1 or TRBD2 (5 bases each). This TCR was sampled from a human donor who received a liver transplant. CDR3 protein: CASSSGTGEQYF. The CDR3 region has the DNA TGTGCCAGCAGCTCCGGGACCGGCGAGCAGTACTTC.